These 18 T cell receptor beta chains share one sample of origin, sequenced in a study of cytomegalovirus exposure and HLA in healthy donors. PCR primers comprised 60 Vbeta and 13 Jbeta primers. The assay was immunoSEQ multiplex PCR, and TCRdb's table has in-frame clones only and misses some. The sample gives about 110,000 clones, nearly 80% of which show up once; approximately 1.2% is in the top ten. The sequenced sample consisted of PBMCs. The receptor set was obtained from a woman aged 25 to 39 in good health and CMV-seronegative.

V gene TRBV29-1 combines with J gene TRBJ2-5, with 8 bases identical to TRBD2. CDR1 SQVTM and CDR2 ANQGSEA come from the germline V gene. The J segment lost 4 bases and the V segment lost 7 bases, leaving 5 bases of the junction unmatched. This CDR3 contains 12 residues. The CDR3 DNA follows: TGCAGCGCGGGGGGGGGCCCAGAGACCCAGTACTTC. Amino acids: CSAGGGPETQYF.

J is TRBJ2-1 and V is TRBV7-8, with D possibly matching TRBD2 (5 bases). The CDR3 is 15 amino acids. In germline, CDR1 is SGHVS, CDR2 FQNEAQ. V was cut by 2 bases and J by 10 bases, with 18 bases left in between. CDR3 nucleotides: TGTGCCAGCAGCTTATTCGTGACAAACTCGGGGGAGCAGTTCTTC. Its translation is CASSLFVTNSGEQFF.

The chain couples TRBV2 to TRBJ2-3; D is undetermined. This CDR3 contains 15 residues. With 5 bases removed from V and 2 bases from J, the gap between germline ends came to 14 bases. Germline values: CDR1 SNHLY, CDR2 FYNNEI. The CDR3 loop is CASSPHELNTDTQYF. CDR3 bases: TGTGCCAGCAGTCCCCACGAGCTTAACACAGATACGCAGTATTTT. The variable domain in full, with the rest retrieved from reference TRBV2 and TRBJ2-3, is EPEVTQTPSHQVTQMGQEVILRCVPISNHLYFYWYRQILGQKVEFLVSFYNNEISEKSEIFDDQFSVERPDGSNFTLKIRSTKLEDSAMYFCASSPHELNTDTQYFGPGTRLTVL.

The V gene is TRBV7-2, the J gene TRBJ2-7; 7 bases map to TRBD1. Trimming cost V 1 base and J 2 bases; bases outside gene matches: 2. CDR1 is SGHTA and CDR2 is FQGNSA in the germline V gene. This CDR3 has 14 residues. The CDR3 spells CASSLGQGAYEQYF. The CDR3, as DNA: TGTGCCAGCAGCTTAGGGCAGGGGGCCTACGAGCAGTACTTC.

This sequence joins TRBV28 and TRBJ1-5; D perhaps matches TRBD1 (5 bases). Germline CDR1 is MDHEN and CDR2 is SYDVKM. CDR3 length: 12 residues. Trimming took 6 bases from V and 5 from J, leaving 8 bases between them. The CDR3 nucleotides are TGTGCCAGCAGAGCGGGGGATCAGCCCCAGCATTTT. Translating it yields CASRAGDQPQHF.

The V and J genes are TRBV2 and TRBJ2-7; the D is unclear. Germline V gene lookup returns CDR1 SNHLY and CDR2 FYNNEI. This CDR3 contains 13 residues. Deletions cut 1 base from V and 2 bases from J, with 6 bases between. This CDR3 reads CASSEGATYEQYF. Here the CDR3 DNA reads TGTGCCAGCAGTGAAGGGGCAACCTACGAGCAGTACTTC.

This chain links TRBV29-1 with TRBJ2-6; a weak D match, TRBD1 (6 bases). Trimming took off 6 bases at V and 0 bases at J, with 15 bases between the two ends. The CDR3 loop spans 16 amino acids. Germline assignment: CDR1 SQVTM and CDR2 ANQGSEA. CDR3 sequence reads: CSVFGTPGSGANVLTF. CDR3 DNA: TGCAGCGTGTTTGGGACACCTGGCTCTGGGGCCAACGTCCTGACTTTC. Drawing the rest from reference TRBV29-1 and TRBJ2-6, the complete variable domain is SAVISQKPSRDICQRGTSLTIQCQVDSQVTMMFWYRQQPGQSLTLIATANQGSEATYESGFVIDKFPISRPNLTFSTLTVSNMSPEDSSIYLCSVFGTPGSGANVLTFGAGSRLTVL.

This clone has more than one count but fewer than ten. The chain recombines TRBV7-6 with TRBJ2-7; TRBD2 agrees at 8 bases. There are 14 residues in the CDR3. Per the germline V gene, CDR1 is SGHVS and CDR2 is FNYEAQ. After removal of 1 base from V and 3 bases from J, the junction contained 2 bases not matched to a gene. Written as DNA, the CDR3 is TGTGCCAGCAGCTTAGAGGCGGGAGGCTACGAGCAGTACTTC. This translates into CASSLEAGGYEQYF.

In DNA, the CDR3 is TGTGCCAGCAGTTTCGGTGGAGTCAACACTGAAGCTTTCTTT. It yields the protein CASSFGGVNTEAFF. This rearrangement joins TRBV27 to TRBJ1-1; D unresolved. Germline V CDR1 and CDR2: MNHEY, SMNVEV (reference sequence). V lost 3 bases, J lost 2 bases, and 10 bases lay in between. The CDR3 extends over 14 amino acids.

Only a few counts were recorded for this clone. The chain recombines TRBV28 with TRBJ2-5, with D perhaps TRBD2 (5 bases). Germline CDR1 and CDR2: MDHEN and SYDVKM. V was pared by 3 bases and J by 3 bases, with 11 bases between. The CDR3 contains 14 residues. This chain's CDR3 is CASSFRTGKETQYF. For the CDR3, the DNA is TGTGCCAGCAGTTTCCGGACTGGGAAAGAGACCCAGTACTTC. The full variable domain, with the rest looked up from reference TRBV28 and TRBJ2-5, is DVKVTQSSRYLVKRTGEKVFLECVQDMDHENMFWYRQDPGLGLRLIYFSYDVKMKEKGDIPEGYSVSREKKERFSLILESASTNQTSMYLCASSFRTGKETQYFGPGTRLLVL.

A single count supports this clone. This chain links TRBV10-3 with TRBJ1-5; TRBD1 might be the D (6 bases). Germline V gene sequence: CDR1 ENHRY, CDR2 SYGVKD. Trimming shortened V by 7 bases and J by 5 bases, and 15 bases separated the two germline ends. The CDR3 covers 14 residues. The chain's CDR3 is CAIKRGAGDQPQHF. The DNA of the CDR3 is TGTGCCATCAAACGGGGGGCGGGCGATCAGCCCCAGCATTTT.

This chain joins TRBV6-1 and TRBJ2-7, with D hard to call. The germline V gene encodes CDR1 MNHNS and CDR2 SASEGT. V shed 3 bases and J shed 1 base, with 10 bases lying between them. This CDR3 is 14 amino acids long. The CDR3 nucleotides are TGTGCCAGCAGTGACCGAGTCCCTTCCTACGAGCAGTACTTC. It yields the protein CASSDRVPSYEQYF.

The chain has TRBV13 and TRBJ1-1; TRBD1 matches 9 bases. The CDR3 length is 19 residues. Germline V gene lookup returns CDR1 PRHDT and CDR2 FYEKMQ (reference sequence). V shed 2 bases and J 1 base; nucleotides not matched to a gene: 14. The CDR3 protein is CASSLSGYRTGASNTEAFF. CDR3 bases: TGTGCCAGCAGCTTATCGGGGTATCGGACAGGGGCGTCGAACACTGAAGCTTTCTTT.

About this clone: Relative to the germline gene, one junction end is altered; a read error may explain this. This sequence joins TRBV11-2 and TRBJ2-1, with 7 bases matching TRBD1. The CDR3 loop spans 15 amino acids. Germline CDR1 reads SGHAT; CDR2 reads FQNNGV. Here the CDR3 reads CASSPGQSSDNEQFF. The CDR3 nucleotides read TGTGCCAGCAGCCCGGGACAGAGCTCCGACAATGAGCAGTTCTTC.

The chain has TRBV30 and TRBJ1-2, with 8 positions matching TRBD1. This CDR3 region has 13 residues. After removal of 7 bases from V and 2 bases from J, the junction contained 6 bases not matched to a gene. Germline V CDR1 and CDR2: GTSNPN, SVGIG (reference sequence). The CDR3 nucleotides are TGTGCCTCCAGGAACAGGGGGAACTATGGCTACACCTTC. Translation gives CASRNRGNYGYTF.

Written as DNA, the CDR3 is TGTGCCAGCACCAGACGGCAGGGGCGCAGCACTGAAGCTTTCTTT. Its protein product is CASTRRQGRSTEAFF. V gene TRBV6-5 combines with J gene TRBJ1-1, with TRBD1 as a possible D gene (6 bases). Germline V lookup: CDR1 MNHEY, CDR2 SVGAGI. Trimming took 7 bases from V and 4 from J, leaving 19 bases between them. The CDR3 loop spans 15 amino acids.

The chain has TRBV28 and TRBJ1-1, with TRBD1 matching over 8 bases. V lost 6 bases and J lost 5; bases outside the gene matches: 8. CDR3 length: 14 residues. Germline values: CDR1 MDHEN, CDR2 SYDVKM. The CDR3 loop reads CASSQEDRDTEAFF. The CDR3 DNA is TGTGCCAGCAGCCAGGAGGACAGGGATACTGAAGCTTTCTTT.

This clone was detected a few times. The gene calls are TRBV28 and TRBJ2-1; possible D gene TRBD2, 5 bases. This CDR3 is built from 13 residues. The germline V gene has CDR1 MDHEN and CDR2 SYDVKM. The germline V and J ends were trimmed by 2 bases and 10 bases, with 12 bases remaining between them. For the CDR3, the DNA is TGTGCCAGCAGTTTAGTAGCGCCAGGAGAGCAGTTCTTC. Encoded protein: CASSLVAPGEQFF.